The 20 T cell receptor beta chains reported below all come from one sample, sequenced in a study of blood T cell repertoires in COVID-19 (TCRdb year 2020). The protocol used for the library was the immunoSEQ multiplex PCR assay. Sourced from immuneACCESS, this table was stored by TCRdb with only in-frame sequences that have V and J called. A share of the clones is absent; for the studies checked, an unresolved V gene accounts for under half, and the remainder has no known explanation. A total of hundreds of thousands of clones appear in this sample, around 80% of them only once. The top ten constitute 4.3% of the sample. The sample taken for sequencing was PBMCs or T cells enriched from blood (not recorded which). All receptors derive from a man aged 25 to 40 with acute COVID-19.

The chain carries TRBV3-1 (or the pseudogene TRBV3-2) and TRBJ1-1, with D unresolved. Germline CDR1 is LGHDT and CDR2 is YNNKEL (reference sequence). The germline V and J ends were trimmed by 5 bases and 2 bases, with 15 bases remaining between them. This CDR3 is built from 15 residues. As DNA, the CDR3 is TGTGCCAGCAGCTCACAGATGATCGGAAACACTGAAGCTTTCTTT. Protein product: CASSSQMIGNTEAFF.

The chain uses TRBV24-1 and TRBJ2-4, with a possible D match to TRBD2 (6 bases). In germline, CDR1 is KGHDR, CDR2 SFDVKD. Deletions cut 1 base from V and 7 bases from J, with 13 bases between. This CDR3 is built from 15 residues. The CDR3 here is CATSDFNAGFNIQYF. In DNA, the CDR3 is TGTGCCACCAGTGATTTTAATGCGGGGTTTAACATTCAGTACTTC.

The rearrangement links TRBV10-1 to TRBJ2-2, with no clear D. Trimming pared 2 bases from V and 5 bases from J, leaving 15 bases between. The CDR3 contains 16 residues. Germline V gene lookup returns CDR1 WNHNN and CDR2 SYGVQD (reference sequence). CDR3 coding DNA: TGCGCCAGCAGTGAGAGTGGCGGTCGTAGGACCGGGGAGCTGTTTTTT. It translates to CASSESGGRRTGELFF.

V is TRBV27 and J is TRBJ2-6, with D unresolved. V lost 6 bases to trimming and J lost 0 bases, with 6 bases between them. Germline assignment: CDR1 MNHEY and CDR2 SMNVEV (reference sequence). The CDR3 is 14 residues long. As DNA, the CDR3 is TGTGCCAGCAGCTGGAGCTCTGGGGCCAACGTCCTGACTTTC. Its protein product is CASSWSSGANVLTF.

The V and J genes are TRBV19 and TRBJ1-6, with TRBD1 matching over 8 bases. Germline CDR1 is LNHDA and CDR2 is SQIVND (reference sequence). This CDR3 comprises 16 residues. The J segment lost 7 bases and the V segment lost 1 base, leaving 6 bases of the junction unmatched. The CDR3 loop is CASSIGQGTSNSPLHF. The CDR3 coding sequence is TGTGCCAGTAGTATAGGACAGGGGACCTCGAATTCACCCCTCCACTTT.

V gene TRBV18 combines with J gene TRBJ2-2, with TRBD1 identical over 7 bases. Germline CDR1 KGHSH, CDR2 LQKENI. The trim removed 6 bases at V and 2 bases at J, leaving 9 bases unmatched. The CDR3 sequence is 16 residues long. The DNA of the CDR3 is TGTGCCAGCTCGGAAAGGACAGGACCAAACACCGGGGAGCTGTTTTTT. Protein: CASSERTGPNTGELFF.

In this sample, this clone turned up a few times. The rearrangement joins TRBV5-3 to TRBJ2-5; no reliable D call. TRBV5-3 is marked as an open reading frame, function uncertain. This CDR3 spans 13 amino acids. Trimming shortened V by 2 bases and J by 2 bases, and 7 bases separated the two germline ends. The CDR3 here is CARSFLEQETQYF. The CDR3 nucleotides are TGTGCCAGAAGCTTCCTAGAACAAGAGACCCAGTACTTC.

The table lists this clone with a few counts. The chain uses TRBV9 and TRBJ1-1, with D uncertain. The CDR3 runs to 15 residues. Trimming took 3 bases from V and 1 from J, leaving 13 bases between them. The germline V gene encodes CDR1 SGDLS and CDR2 YYNGEE. CDR3 in DNA: TGTGCCAGCAGCGCTGCTGTTGGAGGGAACACTGAAGCTTTCTTT. Translated, it gives CASSAAVGGNTEAFF.

The CDR3 loop reads CASSLEQLYGYTF. The CDR3 DNA reads as TGTGCCAGCAGCTTAGAACAGCTCTATGGCTACACCTTC. V usage is TRBV7-7 and J usage is TRBJ1-2; D not certain. Germline assignment: CDR1 SSHAT and CDR2 FNYEAQ (reference sequence). This CDR3 is 13 amino acids long. Trimming cost V 1 base and J 4 bases, with 7 bases left between them.

The chain carries TRBV7-3 and TRBJ2-5; 12 bases map to TRBD1. This CDR3 contains 16 residues. The V gene's germline CDR1 is SGHTA and CDR2 FQGTGA. V shed 5 bases, J shed 5 bases, and the junction held 9 bases outside the gene matches. The CDR3 sequence is CASSQGTGGSGETQYF. CDR3 nucleotides: TGTGCCAGCAGCCAAGGGACAGGGGGCTCGGGGGAGACCCAGTACTTC.

A few counts support this clone. The CDR3 DNA follows: TGTGCCAGTAGTACCCAGACAGGGCGATCTAACTATGGCTACACCTTC. Its protein product is CASSTQTGRSNYGYTF. The chain recombines TRBV19 with TRBJ1-2; TRBD1 matches at 7 bases. In germline, CDR1 is LNHDA, CDR2 SQIVND (reference sequence). V lost 4 bases to trimming and J lost 0 bases; unmatched junction nucleotides: 8. This CDR3 has 16 amino acids. The full variable domain, its missing parts supplied by reference TRBV19 and TRBJ1-2, is DGGITQSPKYLFRKEGQNVTLSCEQNLNHDAMYWYRQDPGQGLRLIYYSQIVNDFQKGDIAEGYSVSREKKESFPLTVTSAQKNPTAFYLCASSTQTGRSNYGYTFGSGTRLTVV.

The V call is TRBV7-3, the J call TRBJ1-1; D may be TRBD1 (5 bases). Germline V lookup: CDR1 SGHTA, CDR2 FQGTGA. This CDR3 is 13 amino acids long. Trimming took off 5 bases at V and 0 bases at J, with 7 bases between the two ends. Written as DNA, the CDR3 is TGTGCCAGCAGCGCAGGGTTGAACACTGAAGCTTTCTTT. This codes for CASSAGLNTEAFF.

This clone was picked up a small number of times. This chain joins TRBV30 and TRBJ1-5, with 12 positions matching TRBD1. With V trimmed by 3 bases and J by 9 bases, 9 bases remained unmatched. The CDR3 sequence is 15 residues long. Germline V CDR1 and CDR2: GTSNPN, SVGIG (reference sequence). Here the CDR3 reads CAWSVGTGGQGPQHF. The CDR3 nucleotides are TGTGCCTGGAGCGTCGGGACAGGGGGCCAGGGGCCCCAGCATTTT.

As regards this clone: Different DNA sequences within this sample yield the same CDR3. The chain joins TRBV3-1 (or the pseudogene TRBV3-2) to TRBJ2-5; D perhaps matches TRBD1 (7 bases). The CDR3 loop spans 15 amino acids. CDR1 and CDR2 (germline): LGHDT, YNNKEL (reference sequence). The V end was cut by 0 bases, the J end by 3 bases, with 11 bases between. CDR3 sequence: CASSQEAGGKETQYF. In nucleotides, the CDR3 is TGTGCCAGCAGCCAAGAGGCAGGGGGGAAAGAGACCCAGTACTTC.

The chain is built from TRBV9 and TRBJ1-2, with a possible D match to TRBD1 (6 bases). This CDR3 has 14 amino acids. The V end lost 0 bases, the J end lost 2 bases, and 8 bases lay between the germline ends. The V gene's germline CDR1 is SGDLS and CDR2 YYNGEE. Here the CDR3 reads CASSVGRGNYGYTF. CDR3 sequence (DNA): TGTGCCAGCAGCGTAGGCAGGGGAAACTATGGCTACACCTTC.

The chain recombines TRBV28 with TRBJ1-1; D perhaps matches TRBD1 (5 bases). This CDR3 spans 16 amino acids. The V end was cut by 7 bases, the J end by 0 bases, with 18 bases between. Germline CDR1 is MDHEN and CDR2 is SYDVKM. CDR3 region: CASKLLDRLMNTEAFF. The CDR3 DNA sequence: TGTGCCAGCAAGCTCCTCGACAGACTGATGAACACTGAAGCTTTCTTT.

In its sample, this clone was seen a few times. The gene calls are TRBV10-3 and TRBJ2-7, with D possibly TRBD1 on 6 matching bases. This CDR3 has 14 residues. The germline V and J ends were trimmed by 6 bases and 5 bases, with 17 bases remaining between them. In germline, CDR1 is ENHRY, CDR2 SYGVKD. The CDR3 spells CAIRIQGDRDEQYF. The CDR3 DNA is TGTGCCATCAGAATACAGGGAGACCGCGACGAGCAGTACTTC.

This clone appeared a single time. The chain links TRBV6-5 to TRBJ1-2, with 8 positions matching TRBD1. CDR3 length: 13 residues. Trimming at V came to 6 bases and at J to 7 bases, leaving 7 bases not matched to a gene. Germline assignment: CDR1 MNHEY and CDR2 SVGAGI. The CDR3: CASSSDRGGGYTF. DNA of the CDR3: TGTGCCAGCAGCTCCGACAGGGGCGGTGGCTACACCTTC.

The chain couples TRBV18 to TRBJ2-7, with D maybe TRBD1 (6 bases). The CDR3 spans 18 residues. Germline assignment: CDR1 KGHSH and CDR2 LQKENI. V was cut by 2 bases and J by 0 bases, with 20 bases left in between. CDR3: CASSPGPLSRGSSYEQYF. The DNA for the CDR3 is TGTGCCAGCTCACCAGGTCCATTATCGAGGGGGTCCTCCTACGAGCAGTACTTC.

V and J are TRBV25-1 and TRBJ1-6; D gene uncertain. This CDR3 spans 16 amino acids. Germline CDR1 MGHDK, CDR2 SYGVNS. Between the trimmed V and J ends, which lost 3 bases and 4 bases, there was a span of 13 bases. Here the CDR3 reads CASSDWGGSYNSPLHF. CDR3 DNA sequence: TGTGCCAGCAGTGATTGGGGAGGGTCGTATAATTCACCCCTCCACTTT. Looking up the rest from reference TRBV25-1 and TRBJ1-6 gives the full variable domain: EADIYQTPRYLVIGTGKKITLECSQTMGHDKMYWYQQDPGMELHLIHYSYGVNSTEKGDLSSESTVSRIRTEHFPLTLESARPSHTSQYLCASSDWGGSYNSPLHFGNGTRLTVT.